These 19 T cell receptor beta chains were sequenced from one sample in a study of HIV-infected patients and healthy controls. Alpha and beta constant-region primers primed reverse transcription of approximately 0.55 ug RNA. Using multiplexing indices, alpha and beta chain libraries were generated apart by chain-specific third strand synthesis. TCRdb re-analysed the 5' RACE reads in MiXCR, keeping a single row per CDR3 protein. The sample shows 12,000 to 15,000 distinct CDR3 sequences, roughly 9.9% of them seen only once. The repertoire came from unfractionated whole blood and reflected all unsorted peripheral T cells. Sequencing was done on a sample of blood. These TCRs come from an adult in good health.

The CDR3 here is CASSLVDYTEAFF. The CDR3 DNA reads as TGTGCCAGCTCACTGGTTGATTACACTGAAGCTTTCTTT. V is TRBV18 and J is TRBJ1-1; D ambiguous. Trimming took 4 bases from V and 3 from J, leaving 9 bases between them. This CDR3 contains 13 residues. The germline V gene encodes CDR1 KGHSH and CDR2 LQKENI.

There are many counts of this clonotype. The chain carries TRBV25-1 and TRBJ2-1; 9 nucleotides align to TRBD2. Trimming at V came to 6 bases and at J to 8 bases, leaving 8 bases not matched to a gene. The CDR3 loop spans 14 amino acids. Germline V gives CDR1 MGHDK, CDR2 SYGVNS. DNA of the CDR3: TGTGCCAGCAGGGGGCGGGAGGGCCGAGATGAGCAGTTCTTC. Its translation: CASRGREGRDEQFF. Based on the CDR3 plus reference TRBV25-1 and TRBJ2-1, the full variable domain is EADIYQTPRYLVIGTGKKITLECSQTMGHDKMYWYQQDPGMELHLIHYSYGVNSTEKGDLSSESTVSRIRTEHFPLTLESARPSHTSQYLCASRGREGRDEQFFGPGTRLTVL.

For this clonotype: At one end the junction does not follow the germline gene, possibly because of a read error. The chain uses TRBV20-1 and TRBJ2-1, with 9 bases matching TRBD2. CDR1 DFQATT and CDR2 SNEGSKA come from the germline V gene (reference sequence). CDR3 length equals 13 residues. The CDR3 region is CSAPGTSYDEQFF. CDR3 in DNA: TGCAGTGCGCCCGGGACTAGCTACGATGAGCAGTTCTTC.

The chain recombines TRBV3-1 with TRBJ1-4; D perhaps matches TRBD1 (5 bases). Deletions cut 3 bases from V and 5 bases from J, with 10 bases between. This CDR3 region has 14 residues. Germline CDR1 is LGHDT and CDR2 is YNNKEL (reference sequence). Written as DNA, the CDR3 is TGTGCCAGCAGCCACAGACAGCGGAATGAAAAACTGTTTTTT. It specifies CASSHRQRNEKLFF.

The V and J genes are TRBV27 and TRBJ2-3; D is undetermined. Germline lookup yields CDR1 MNHEY and CDR2 SMNVEV (reference sequence). CDR3 length: 15 amino acids. V was shortened by 0 bases and J by 1 base, with 8 bases between the two germline ends. CDR3 coding DNA: TGTGCCAGCAGTTTATCAGGCCTACGCACAGATACGCAGTATTTT. Residues: CASSLSGLRTDTQYF.

This chain joins TRBV6-2 or TRBV6-3 and TRBJ2-5; D is possibly TRBD1 (6 bases). CDR1 and CDR2 (germline): MNHEY, SVGEGT. The germline V and J ends were trimmed by 2 bases and 4 bases, with 14 bases remaining between them. This CDR3 region has 15 residues. Here the CDR3 reads CASSYAGVGGETQYF. CDR3 coding DNA: TGTGCCAGCAGTTACGCAGGGGTCGGCGGAGAGACCCAGTACTTC.

This clonotype was seen a few times. V and J are TRBV18 and TRBJ1-1, with D possibly TRBD1 on 6 matching bases. This CDR3 region has 16 residues. Germline V gene lookup returns CDR1 KGHSH and CDR2 LQKENI. Trimming stripped 4 bases from V and 0 bases from J, with 15 bases between. CDR3 coding DNA: TGTGCCAGCTCACTGCAGACAGGAAGGGTGAACACTGAAGCTTTCTTT. Translating it yields CASSLQTGRVNTEAFF.

This clonotype is classed as medium-sized. The genes are TRBV4-2 and TRBJ2-7; D is ambiguous. Germline lookup yields CDR1 LGHNA and CDR2 YNFKEQ. Trimming removed 1 base at V and 4 bases at J, with 11 bases between. This CDR3 is built from 14 residues. The CDR3 coding sequence is TGTGCCAGCAGCCAAGGTCAGACTGTTTACGAGCAGTACTTC. This encodes CASSQGQTVYEQYF.

This clonotype showed up many times. The chain has TRBV28 and TRBJ1-1; 8 bases fit TRBD1. With V trimmed by 5 bases and J by 3 bases, 8 bases remained unmatched. The CDR3 contains 15 residues. In germline, CDR1 is MDHEN, CDR2 SYDVKM. This chain's CDR3 is CASSPRQGSDTEAFF. The DNA of the CDR3 is TGTGCCAGCAGTCCCCGACAGGGGTCGGACACTGAAGCTTTCTTT.

This clonotype appeared many times. The chain recombines TRBV6-6 with TRBJ2-3, with D perhaps given as TRBD1 or TRBD2 (6 bases each). Deletions cut 5 bases from V and 0 bases from J, with 9 bases between. Germline V gene sequence: CDR1 MNHNY, CDR2 SVGAGI (reference sequence). The CDR3 has 14 amino acids. The CDR3 DNA is TGTGCCAGCAGTAGGGGGGACAGCACAGATACGCAGTATTTT. Its protein product is CASSRGDSTDTQYF.

This clonotype was seen more than once but under ten times. The chain is built from TRBV18 and TRBJ1-1, with a tentative D call TRBD1 (5 bases). The CDR3 has 14 residues. V was shortened by 6 bases and J by 6 bases, with 17 bases between the two germline ends. Per germline, CDR1 KGHSH and CDR2 LQKENI. The CDR3, as DNA: TGTGCCAGCTCTCGGGACCCCTCATTTCCTGAAGCTTTCTTT. Its protein product is CASSRDPSFPEAFF. The entire variable domain, with the rest obtained from reference TRBV18 and TRBJ1-1, is as follows: NAGVMQNPRHLVRRRGQEARLRCSPMKGHSHVYWYRQLPEEGLKFMVYLQKENIIDESGMPKERFSAEFPKEGPSILRIQQVVRGDSAAYFCASSRDPSFPEAFFGQGTRLTVV.

This clonotype is termed medium-sized. The rearrangement joins TRBV6-2 or TRBV6-3 to TRBJ2-5; weak D call: TRBD2 (6 bases). The CDR3 totals 13 residues. Trimming took 8 bases from V and 5 from J, leaving 15 bases between them. Germline values: CDR1 MNHEY, CDR2 SVGEGT. CDR3 nucleotides: TGTGCCAGCGGTAAGGGACTCCGCGAGACCCAGTACTTC. It is translated as CASGKGLRETQYF.

The chain combines TRBV3-1 with TRBJ1-1, with 10 bases aligning to TRBD1. CDR3 length: 16 residues. V was pared by 3 bases and J by 4 bases, with 8 bases of the junction left unmatched. Germline-derived CDR1 and CDR2 are LGHDT and YNNKEL (reference sequence). CDR3 DNA sequence: TGTGCCAGCAGCCACGGCAACGACAGGGGGCCCACTGAAGCTTTCTTT. Amino acids: CASSHGNDRGPTEAFF.

This clonotype was seen at least ten times. The V call is TRBV3-1, the J call TRBJ1-1, with TRBD1 identical over 7 bases. The germline V gene encodes CDR1 LGHDT and CDR2 YNNKEL (reference sequence). V shed 8 bases, J shed 1 base, and the junction held 13 bases outside the gene matches. CDR3 length: 16 amino acids. CDR3 coding DNA: TGTGCCAGCGGCTCCAGTGACAGGGCCTCGAACACTGAAGCTTTCTTT. The encoded protein is CASGSSDRASNTEAFF.

This clonotype was observed at least ten times. The genes are TRBV18 and TRBJ2-7; TRBD1 aligns across 7 bases. Germline V gene sequence: CDR1 KGHSH, CDR2 LQKENI. V gave up 0 bases and J gave up 6 bases; unmatched junction bases: 8. The CDR3 has 15 amino acids. In DNA, the CDR3 is TGTGCCAGCTCACCACCGTCGACAGGGCCCCCCGAGCAGTACTTC. Protein sequence: CASSPPSTGPPEQYF. Full variable domain (rest looked up from reference TRBV18 and TRBJ2-7): NAGVMQNPRHLVRRRGQEARLRCSPMKGHSHVYWYRQLPEEGLKFMVYLQKENIIDESGMPKERFSAEFPKEGPSILRIQQVVRGDSAAYFCASSPPSTGPPEQYFGPGTRLTVT.

This clonotype showed up many times. This chain links TRBV24-1 with TRBJ1-5, with D hard to call. Trimming shortened V by 2 bases and J by 0 bases, and 4 bases separated the two germline ends. Germline V gene lookup returns CDR1 KGHDR and CDR2 SFDVKD. The CDR3 contains 14 residues. CDR3 nucleotides: TGTGCCACCAGTGATTACAATAGCAATCAGCCCCAGCATTTT. This codes for CATSDYNSNQPQHF.

This clonotype was recorded many times. The chain joins TRBV7-2 to TRBJ1-6; tentatively, D is TRBD1 (6 bases). CDR3 length equals 15 residues. Germline CDR1 SGHTA, CDR2 FQGNSA. V dropped 1 base and J dropped 6 bases, with 10 bases sitting between them. Here the CDR3 reads CASSLGGATNSPLHF. DNA for the CDR3: TGTGCCAGCAGCTTAGGGGGGGCTACTAATTCACCCCTCCACTTT. Complete variable domain (other parts from reference TRBV7-2 and TRBJ1-6): GAGVSQSPSNKVTEKGKDVELRCDPISGHTALYWYRQSLGQGLEFLIYFQGNSAPDKSGLPSDRFSAERTGGSVSTLTIQRTQQEDSAVYLCASSLGGATNSPLHFGNGTRLTVT.

The sample holds many counts of this clonotype. The chain links TRBV7-9 to TRBJ1-2, with a possible D match to TRBD1 (5 bases). Germline values: CDR1 SEHNR, CDR2 FQNEAQ (reference sequence). V dropped 1 base and J dropped 8 bases, with 14 bases sitting between them. The CDR3 extends over 14 amino acids. The CDR3 region is CASSLGRGDWGYTF. The CDR3 DNA is TGTGCCAGCAGCTTAGGCCGGGGGGATTGGGGCTACACCTTC.

The rearrangement uses TRBV5-1 and TRBJ1-1; 8 bases line up with TRBD1. CDR3 length: 15 residues. Trimming at V came to 5 bases and at J to 1 base, leaving 7 bases not matched to a gene. Germline V gene sequence: CDR1 SGHRS, CDR2 YFSETQ. The chain's CDR3 is CASRDRVNANTEAFF. Written as DNA, the CDR3 is TGCGCCAGCAGGGACAGGGTCAACGCGAACACTGAAGCTTTCTTT. Full variable domain (missing parts from reference TRBV5-1 and TRBJ1-1): KAGVTQTPRYLIKTRGQQVTLSCSPISGHRSVSWYQQTPGQGLQFLFEYFSETQRNKGNFPGRFSGRQFSNSRSEMNVSTLELGDSALYLCASRDRVNANTEAFFGQGTRLTVV.